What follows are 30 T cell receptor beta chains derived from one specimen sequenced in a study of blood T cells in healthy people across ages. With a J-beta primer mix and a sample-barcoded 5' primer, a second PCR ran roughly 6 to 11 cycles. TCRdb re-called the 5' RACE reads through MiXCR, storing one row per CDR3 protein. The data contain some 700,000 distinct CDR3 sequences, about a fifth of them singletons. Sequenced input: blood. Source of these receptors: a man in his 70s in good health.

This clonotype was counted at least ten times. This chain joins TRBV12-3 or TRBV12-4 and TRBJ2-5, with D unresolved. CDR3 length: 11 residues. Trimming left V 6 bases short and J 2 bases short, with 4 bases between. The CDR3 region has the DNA TGTGCCAGCAGCGTACAAGAGACCCAGTACTTC. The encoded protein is CASSVQETQYF.

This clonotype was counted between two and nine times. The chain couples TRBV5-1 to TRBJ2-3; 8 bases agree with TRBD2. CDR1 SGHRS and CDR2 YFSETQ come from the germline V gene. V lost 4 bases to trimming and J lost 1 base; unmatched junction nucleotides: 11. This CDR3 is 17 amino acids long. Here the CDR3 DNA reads TGCGCCAGCAGCCCTTTAGCGGGGCTGGGTGGCACAGATACGCAGTATTTT. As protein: CASSPLAGLGGTDTQYF.

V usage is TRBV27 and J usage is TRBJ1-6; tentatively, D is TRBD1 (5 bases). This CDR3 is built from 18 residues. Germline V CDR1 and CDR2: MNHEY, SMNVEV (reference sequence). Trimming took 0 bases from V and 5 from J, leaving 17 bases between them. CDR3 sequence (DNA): TGTGCCAGCAGTTTATCGGCAGGGAGAATCCGGAATAATTCACCCCTCCACTTT. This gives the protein CASSLSAGRIRNNSPLHF.

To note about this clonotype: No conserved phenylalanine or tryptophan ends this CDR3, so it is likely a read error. The CDR3 nucleotides are TGTGCCATCAGTCAACTAGCGGGGAGTCCCAATGAGCAGTTCTCC. This translates into CAISQLAGSPNEQFS. The chain couples TRBV10-3 to TRBJ2-1; 10 bases line up with TRBD2. This CDR3 region has 15 residues. Germline V gene sequence: CDR1 ENHRY, CDR2 SYGVKD. V shed 5 bases, J shed 6 bases, and the junction held 7 bases outside the gene matches.

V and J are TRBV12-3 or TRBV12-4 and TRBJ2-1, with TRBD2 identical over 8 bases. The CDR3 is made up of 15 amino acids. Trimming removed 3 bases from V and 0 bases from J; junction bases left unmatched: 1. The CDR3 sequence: CASSFGTSSYNEQFF. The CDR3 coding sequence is TGTGCCAGCAGTTTTGGGACTAGCTCCTACAATGAGCAGTTCTTC.

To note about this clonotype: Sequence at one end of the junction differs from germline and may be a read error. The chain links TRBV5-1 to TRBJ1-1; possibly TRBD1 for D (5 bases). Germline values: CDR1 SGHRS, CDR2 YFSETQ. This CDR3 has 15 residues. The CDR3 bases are TGCGCCAGCAGCTTGGTGAGTCCAGGGAACACTCAAGCTTTCTTT. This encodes CASSLVSPGNTQAFF.

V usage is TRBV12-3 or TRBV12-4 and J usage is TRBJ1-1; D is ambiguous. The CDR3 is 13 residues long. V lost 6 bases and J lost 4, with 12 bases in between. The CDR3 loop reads CASSYYLSTEAFF. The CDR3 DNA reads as TGTGCCAGCAGCTACTACTTGAGCACTGAAGCTTTCTTT.

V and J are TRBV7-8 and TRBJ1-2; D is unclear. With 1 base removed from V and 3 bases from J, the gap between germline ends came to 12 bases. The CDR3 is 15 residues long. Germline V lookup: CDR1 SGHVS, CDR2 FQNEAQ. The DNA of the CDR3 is TGTGCCAGCAGCTTAGTATTTCAGTCGGACTATGGCTACACCTTC. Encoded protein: CASSLVFQSDYGYTF.

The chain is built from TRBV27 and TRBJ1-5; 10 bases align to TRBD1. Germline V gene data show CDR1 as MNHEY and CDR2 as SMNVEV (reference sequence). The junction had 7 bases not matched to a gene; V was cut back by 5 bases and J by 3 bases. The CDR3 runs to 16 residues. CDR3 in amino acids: CASSTTGTGANQPQHF. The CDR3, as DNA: TGTGCCAGCAGTACGACCGGGACAGGGGCCAATCAGCCCCAGCATTTT.

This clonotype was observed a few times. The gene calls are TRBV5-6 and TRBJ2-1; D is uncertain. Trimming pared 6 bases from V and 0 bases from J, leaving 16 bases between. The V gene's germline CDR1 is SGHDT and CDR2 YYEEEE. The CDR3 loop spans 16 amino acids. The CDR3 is CASTLGGRYSYNEQFF. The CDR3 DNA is TGTGCCAGCACCCTCGGTGGGCGGTACTCCTACAATGAGCAGTTCTTC.

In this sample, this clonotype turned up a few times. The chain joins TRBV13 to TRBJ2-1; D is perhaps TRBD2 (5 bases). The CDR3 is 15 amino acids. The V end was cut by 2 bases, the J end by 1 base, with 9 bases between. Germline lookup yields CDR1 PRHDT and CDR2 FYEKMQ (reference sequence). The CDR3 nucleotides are TGTGCCAGCAGCTTATACGGGGTTTCCTACAATGAGCAGTTCTTC. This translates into CASSLYGVSYNEQFF.

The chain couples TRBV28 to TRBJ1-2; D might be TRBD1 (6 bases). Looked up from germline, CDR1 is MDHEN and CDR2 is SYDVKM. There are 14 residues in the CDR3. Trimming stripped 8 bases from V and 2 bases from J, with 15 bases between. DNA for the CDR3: TGTGCCAGCGGGGAGGCGGGGGCGAACTATGGCTACACCTTC. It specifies CASGEAGANYGYTF.

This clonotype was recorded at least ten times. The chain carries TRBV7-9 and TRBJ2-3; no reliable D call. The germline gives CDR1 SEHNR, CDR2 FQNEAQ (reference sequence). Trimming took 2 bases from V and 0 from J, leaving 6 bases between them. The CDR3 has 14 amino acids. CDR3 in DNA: TGTGCCAGCAGCTTAACACTGAGCACAGATACGCAGTATTTT. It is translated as CASSLTLSTDTQYF.

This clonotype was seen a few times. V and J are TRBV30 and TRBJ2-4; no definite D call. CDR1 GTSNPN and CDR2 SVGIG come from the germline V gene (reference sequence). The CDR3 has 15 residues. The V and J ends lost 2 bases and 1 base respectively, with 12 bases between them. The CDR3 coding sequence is TGTGCCTGGAGTAGTTCAGGTCCGGCCAAAAACATTCAGTACTTC. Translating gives CAWSSSGPAKNIQYF.

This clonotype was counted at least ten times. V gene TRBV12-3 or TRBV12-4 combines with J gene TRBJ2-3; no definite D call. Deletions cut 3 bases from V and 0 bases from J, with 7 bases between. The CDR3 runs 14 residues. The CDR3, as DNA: TGTGCCAGCAGTTTTGCTGCTAGCACAGATACGCAGTATTTT. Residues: CASSFAASTDTQYF.

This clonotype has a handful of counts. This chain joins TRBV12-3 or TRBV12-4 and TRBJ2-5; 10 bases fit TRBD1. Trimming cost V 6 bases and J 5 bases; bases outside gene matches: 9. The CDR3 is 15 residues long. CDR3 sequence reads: CASSLQTGGGETQYF. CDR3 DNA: TGTGCCAGCAGCCTGCAGACAGGGGGCGGGGAGACCCAGTACTTC.

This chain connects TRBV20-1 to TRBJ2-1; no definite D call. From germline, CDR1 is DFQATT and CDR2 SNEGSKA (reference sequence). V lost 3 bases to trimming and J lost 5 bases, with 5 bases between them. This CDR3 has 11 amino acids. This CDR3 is CSARLDNEQFF. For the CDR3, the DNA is TGCAGTGCTAGGCTGGACAATGAGCAGTTCTTC.

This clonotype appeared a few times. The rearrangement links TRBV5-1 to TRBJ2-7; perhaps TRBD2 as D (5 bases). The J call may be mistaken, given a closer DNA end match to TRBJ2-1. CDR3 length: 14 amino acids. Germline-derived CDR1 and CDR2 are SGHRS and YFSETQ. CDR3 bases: TGCGCCAGCAGCCCCACGGGATACACCGGTGAGCAGTTCTTC. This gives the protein CASSPTGYTGEQFF.

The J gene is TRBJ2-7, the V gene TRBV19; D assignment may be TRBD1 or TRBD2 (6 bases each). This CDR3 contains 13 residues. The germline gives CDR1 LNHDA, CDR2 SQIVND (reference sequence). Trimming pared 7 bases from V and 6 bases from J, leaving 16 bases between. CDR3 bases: TGTGCCAGTACCCCTAAGGGGGGTTGCGAGCAGTACTTC. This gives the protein CASTPKGGCEQYF.

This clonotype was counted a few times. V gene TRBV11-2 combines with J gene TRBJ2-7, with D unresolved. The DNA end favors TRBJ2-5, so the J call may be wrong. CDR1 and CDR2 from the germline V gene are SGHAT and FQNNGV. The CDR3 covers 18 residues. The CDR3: CASSAPRPSMFFQETQYF. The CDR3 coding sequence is TGTGCCAGCAGCGCCCCGAGGCCCTCGATGTTTTTCCAAGAGACCCAGTACTTC.

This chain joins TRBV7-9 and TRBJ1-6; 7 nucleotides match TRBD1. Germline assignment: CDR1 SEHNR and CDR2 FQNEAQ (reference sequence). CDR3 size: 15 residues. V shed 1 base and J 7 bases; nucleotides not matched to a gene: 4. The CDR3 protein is CASSLVRGGNSPLHF. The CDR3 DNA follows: TGTGCCAGCAGCTTAGTGAGAGGGGGCAATTCACCCCTCCACTTT.

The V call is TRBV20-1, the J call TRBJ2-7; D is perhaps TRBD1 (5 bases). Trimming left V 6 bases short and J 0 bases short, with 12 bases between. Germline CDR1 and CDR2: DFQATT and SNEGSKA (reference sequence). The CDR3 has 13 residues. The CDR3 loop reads CSASSRVSYEQYF. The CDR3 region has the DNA TGCAGTGCCAGCTCCAGGGTCTCCTACGAGCAGTACTTC.

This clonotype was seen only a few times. Here the CDR3 DNA reads TGTGCCAGCAGCCCCCTCGGGCGGCCCTCCTACAATGAGCAGTTCTTC. Translating it yields CASSPLGRPSYNEQFF. The chain combines TRBV11-2 with TRBJ2-1, with D unresolved. The V end was cut by 5 bases, the J end by 0 bases, with 14 bases between. Germline V gives CDR1 SGHAT, CDR2 FQNNGV. The CDR3 is made up of 16 amino acids.

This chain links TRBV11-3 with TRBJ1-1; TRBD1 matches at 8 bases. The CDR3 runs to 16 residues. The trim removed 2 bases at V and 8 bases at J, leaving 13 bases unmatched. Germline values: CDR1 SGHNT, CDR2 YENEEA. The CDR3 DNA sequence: TGTGCCAGCAGCTTAATGCCAGGGGGCGCGATCCCAGAAGCTTTCTTT. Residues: CASSLMPGGAIPEAFF.

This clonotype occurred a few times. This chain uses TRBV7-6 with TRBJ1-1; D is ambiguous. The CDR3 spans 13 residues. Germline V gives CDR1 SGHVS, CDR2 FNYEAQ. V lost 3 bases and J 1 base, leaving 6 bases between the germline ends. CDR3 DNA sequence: TGTGCCAGCAGCTTGAATCAGAACACTGAAGCTTTCTTT. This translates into CASSLNQNTEAFF.

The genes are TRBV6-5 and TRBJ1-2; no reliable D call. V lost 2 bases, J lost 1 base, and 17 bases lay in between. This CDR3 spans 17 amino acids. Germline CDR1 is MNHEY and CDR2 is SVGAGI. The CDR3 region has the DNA TGTGCCAGCAGTTACAATACCGGGTTAGGCAGTAACTATGGCTACACCTTC. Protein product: CASSYNTGLGSNYGYTF.

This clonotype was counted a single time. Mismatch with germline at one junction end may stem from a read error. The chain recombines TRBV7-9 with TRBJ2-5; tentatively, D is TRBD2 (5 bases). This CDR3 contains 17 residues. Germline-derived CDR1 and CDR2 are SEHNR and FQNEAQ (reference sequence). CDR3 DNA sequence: TGTGCCAGCAGCTTAGGCCGAGGTGTCGAGCCTGGGGAGACCCAGCACTTC. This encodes CASSLGRGVEPGETQHF.

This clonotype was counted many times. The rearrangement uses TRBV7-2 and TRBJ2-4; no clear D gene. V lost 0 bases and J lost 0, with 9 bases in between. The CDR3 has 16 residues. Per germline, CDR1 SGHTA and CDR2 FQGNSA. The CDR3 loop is CASSLAERLAKNIQYF. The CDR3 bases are TGTGCCAGCAGCTTAGCGGAGCGCCTAGCCAAAAACATTCAGTACTTC. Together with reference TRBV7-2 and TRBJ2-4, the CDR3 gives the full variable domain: GAGVSQSPSNKVTEKGKDVELRCDPISGHTALYWYRQSLGQGLEFLIYFQGNSAPDKSGLPSDRFSAERTGGSVSTLTIQRTQQEDSAVYLCASSLAERLAKNIQYFGAGTRLSVL.

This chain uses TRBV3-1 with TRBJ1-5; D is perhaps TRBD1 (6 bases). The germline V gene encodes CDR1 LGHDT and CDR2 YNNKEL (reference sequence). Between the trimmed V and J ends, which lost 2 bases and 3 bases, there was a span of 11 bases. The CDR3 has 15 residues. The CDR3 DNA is TGTGCCAGCAGCCAAACACAGGGTTTCAATCAGCCCCAGCATTTT. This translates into CASSQTQGFNQPQHF.

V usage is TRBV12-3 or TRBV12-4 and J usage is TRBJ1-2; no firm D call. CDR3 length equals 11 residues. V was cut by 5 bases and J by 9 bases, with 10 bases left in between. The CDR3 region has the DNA TGTGCCAGCAGTCCGATGAGGAGCTACACCTTC. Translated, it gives CASSPMRSYTF.